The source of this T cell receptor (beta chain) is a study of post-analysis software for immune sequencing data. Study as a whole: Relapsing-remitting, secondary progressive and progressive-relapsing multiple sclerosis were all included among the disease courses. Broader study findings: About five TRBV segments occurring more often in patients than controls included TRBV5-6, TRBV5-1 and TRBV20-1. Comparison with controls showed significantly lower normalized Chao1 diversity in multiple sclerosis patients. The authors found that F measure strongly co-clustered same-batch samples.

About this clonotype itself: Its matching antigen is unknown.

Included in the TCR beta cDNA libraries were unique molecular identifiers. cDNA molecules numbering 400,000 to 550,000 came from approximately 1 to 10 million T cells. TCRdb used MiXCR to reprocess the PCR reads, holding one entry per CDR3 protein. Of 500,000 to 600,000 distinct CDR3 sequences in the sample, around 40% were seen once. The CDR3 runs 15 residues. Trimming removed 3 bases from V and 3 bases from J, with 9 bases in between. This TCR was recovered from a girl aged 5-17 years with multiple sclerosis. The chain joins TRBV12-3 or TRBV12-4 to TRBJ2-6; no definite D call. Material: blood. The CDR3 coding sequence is TGTGCCAGCAGTTTCTCCGTAGATGGGGCCAACGTCCTGACTTTC. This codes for CASSFSVDGANVLTF.